A single sample is the source of the 15 T cell receptor beta chains below, sequenced in a study of cytomegalovirus exposure and HLA in healthy donors (dated by TCRdb to the late 2010s). Libraries were prepared through the immunoSEQ multiplex PCR assay. The multiplex PCR relied on a mix of 60 forward primers for TCR Vbeta segments and 13 reverse primers for TCR Jbeta segments. Here the immuneACCESS table is served through TCRdb, limited to in-frame sequences with V and J called. Missing clones are a known gap in these copies; in checked studies unresolved V genes cover under half, and the rest lacks a known reason. The sample table records 200,000 to 250,000 clones; approximately 85% of these occur just once. The top ten clones comprise 2.7% of the sample. Sequences were obtained from PBMCs. These receptors all stem from a woman between 35 and 50 years old in good health and CMV-seronegative.

The chain has TRBV9 and TRBJ2-2; TRBD2 matches at 14 bases. In germline, CDR1 is SGDLS, CDR2 YYNGEE. The CDR3 covers 16 residues. The trim removed 4 bases at V and 6 bases at J, leaving 5 bases unmatched. The CDR3 DNA sequence: TGTGCCAGCAGCCCAGGGACTAGCGGGAGCCCCGGGGAGCTGTTTTTT. As protein: CASSPGTSGSPGELFF.

V usage is TRBV7-2 and J usage is TRBJ1-5; D gene unclear. The germline gives CDR1 SGHTA, CDR2 FQGNSA. Trimming cost V 3 bases and J 7 bases, with 10 bases left between them. The CDR3 consists of 13 residues. CDR3 DNA sequence: TGTGCCAGCAGCTTCTCTGGAGAGCAGCCCCAGCATTTT. Translation gives CASSFSGEQPQHF.

The chain carries TRBV7-9 and TRBJ2-2, with 12 bases that match TRBD2. CDR3 size: 16 residues. J lost 7 bases, V lost 6 bases, and 9 bases had no gene match. In germline, CDR1 is SEHNR, CDR2 FQNEAQ (reference sequence). The CDR3 DNA sequence: TGTGCCAGCAGACCTGGACTAGCGGGAAAGGTCGGGGAGCTGTTTTTT. Protein: CASRPGLAGKVGELFF.

V usage is TRBV28 and J usage is TRBJ1-2; D gene uncertain. Between the trimmed V and J ends, which lost 5 bases and 6 bases, there was a span of 13 bases. This CDR3 has 13 amino acids. From germline, CDR1 is MDHEN and CDR2 SYDVKM. The CDR3 DNA follows: TGTGCCAGCAGTATTGCGGGCGCCCATGGCTACACCTTC. This encodes CASSIAGAHGYTF.

This chain links TRBV2 with TRBJ1-5; 11 nucleotides align to TRBD1. The CDR3 runs to 15 residues. Germline loops: CDR1 SNHLY, CDR2 FYNNEI. With 6 bases clipped from V and 4 bases from J, the junction kept 5 bases outside the gene matches. The CDR3 is CASRRTGGFNQPQHF. The CDR3 DNA is TGTGCCAGCAGACGGACAGGGGGCTTTAATCAGCCCCAGCATTTT.

The genes are TRBV5-1 and TRBJ2-7; D is possibly TRBD1 (5 bases). The CDR3 sequence is 13 residues long. Between the trimmed V and J ends, which lost 0 bases and 3 bases, there was a span of 7 bases. Germline CDR1 is SGHRS and CDR2 is YFSETQ. The CDR3 region is CASSLGQLYEQYF. CDR3 sequence (DNA): TGCGCCAGCAGCTTGGGACAGCTCTACGAGCAGTACTTC. The full variable domain, its missing parts supplied by reference TRBV5-1 and TRBJ2-7, is KAGVTQTPRYLIKTRGQQVTLSCSPISGHRSVSWYQQTPGQGLQFLFEYFSETQRNKGNFPGRFSGRQFSNSRSEMNVSTLELGDSALYLCASSLGQLYEQYFGPGTRLTVT.

This rearrangement joins TRBV7-8 to TRBJ2-5, with D maybe TRBD2 (7 bases). The CDR3 sequence is 18 residues long. Trimming stripped 4 bases from V and 3 bases from J, with 24 bases between. Germline assignment: CDR1 SGHVS and CDR2 FQNEAQ. The CDR3 nucleotides read TGTGCCAGCAGCTCCTTGACACGGACGGGGGGCCAAAAAGAGACCCAGTACTTC. It specifies CASSSLTRTGGQKETQYF.

This chain connects TRBV7-9 to TRBJ1-1; unclear D gene. CDR3 size: 14 residues. Trimming took 1 base from V and 8 from J, leaving 14 bases between them. Germline V gene lookup returns CDR1 SEHNR and CDR2 FQNEAQ (reference sequence). The CDR3 region is CASSLGRLRGEAFF. In DNA, the CDR3 is TGTGCCAGCAGCTTAGGGCGCTTGCGGGGAGAAGCTTTCTTT.

V and J are TRBV25-1 and TRBJ2-1; 10 bases are shared with TRBD2. The V gene end was trimmed by 4 bases and the J gene end by 4 bases; junction bases not matched to a gene: 7. Germline values: CDR1 MGHDK, CDR2 SYGVNS. CDR3 size: 16 residues. DNA of the CDR3: TGTGCCAGCAGTGGCCCTAGCGGGAGCCTTTACAATGAGCAGTTCTTC. As protein: CASSGPSGSLYNEQFF.

The V and J genes are TRBV7-9 and TRBJ2-3, with TRBD2 identical over 7 bases. Germline CDR1 is SEHNR and CDR2 is FQNEAQ (reference sequence). V lost 5 bases to trimming and J lost 1 base; unmatched junction nucleotides: 12. There are 17 residues in the CDR3. CDR3 sequence reads: CASSPLASGERTDTQYF. CDR3 DNA sequence: TGTGCCAGCAGCCCCTTGGCTAGCGGAGAACGCACAGATACGCAGTATTTT.

This clone showed up just once. This chain links TRBV30 with TRBJ2-1; 10 bases are shared with TRBD2. From germline, CDR1 is GTSNPN and CDR2 SVGIG (reference sequence). The CDR3 loop spans 14 amino acids. V was clipped by 4 bases and J by 7 bases; unmatched bases: 7. Here the CDR3 DNA reads TGTGCCTGGACGGGACTAGCGATACAAAATGAGCAGTTCTTC. It encodes CAWTGLAIQNEQFF.

V gene TRBV5-4 combines with J gene TRBJ2-3, with 10 positions matching TRBD2. V shed 3 bases, J shed 0 bases, and the junction held 10 bases outside the gene matches. From germline, CDR1 is SGHNT and CDR2 YYREEE (reference sequence). The CDR3 sequence is 18 residues long. CDR3 region: CASSSYRTSGSSTDTQYF. The CDR3 region has the DNA TGTGCCAGCAGCTCCTACAGGACTAGCGGATCTAGCACAGATACGCAGTATTTT.

This clone was counted a single time. The chain links TRBV6-5 to TRBJ2-7; 9 positions match TRBD1. The germline CDR1 and CDR2 sequences are MNHEY and SVGAGI. The CDR3 spans 14 residues. Trimming cost V 2 bases and J 7 bases; bases outside gene matches: 6. The CDR3 region is CASSYAQGAYEQYF. CDR3 coding DNA: TGTGCCAGCAGTTACGCACAGGGGGCGTATGAGCAGTACTTC.

V usage is TRBV6-1 and J usage is TRBJ1-6, with 7 bases that match TRBD1. Per germline, CDR1 MNHNS and CDR2 SASEGT. With 6 bases clipped from V and 5 bases from J, the junction kept 10 bases outside the gene matches. The CDR3 totals 16 residues. The DNA of the CDR3 is TGTGCCAGCAGCGAAAACCCGGGACAGCATAATTCACCCCTCCACTTT. This codes for CASSENPGQHNSPLHF.

The chain uses TRBV10-3 and TRBJ1-5; 9 bases fit TRBD1. The V gene's germline CDR1 is ENHRY and CDR2 SYGVKD. The V gene end was trimmed by 6 bases and the J gene end by 6 bases; junction bases not matched to a gene: 6. The CDR3 has 14 amino acids. CDR3 amino acids: CAISSDRGFQPQHF. The CDR3 DNA is TGTGCCATCAGCTCGGACAGGGGATTTCAGCCCCAGCATTTT.